These 20 T cell receptor beta chains share one sample of origin, sequenced in a study of identical twins. TCRdb analysed the 5' RACE reads with MiXCR anew, one entry per CDR3 protein. The repertoire holds hundreds of thousands of distinct CDR3 sequences, around 22% seen once, with around 0.48% in the top ten. This same sample was also taken into another study, of yellow fever vaccine responses in identical twins.

Sequencing used CD4+ T cells sorted from blood. The receptor source for this set is a young woman in good health.

The rearrangement joins TRBV11-2 to TRBJ2-1; a weak D match, TRBD1 (6 bases). Germline V gene data show CDR1 as SGHAT and CDR2 as FQNNGV. Trimming took off 3 bases at V and 0 bases at J, with 12 bases between the two ends. CDR3 length: 16 residues. CDR3 DNA: TGTGCCAGCAGCTTGAGGACAGACAACTCCTACAATGAGCAGTTCTTC. This gives the protein CASSLRTDNSYNEQFF.

V gene TRBV12-3 or TRBV12-4 combines with J gene TRBJ1-4, with 7 bases aligning to TRBD1. The length of the CDR3 is 14 residues. J gave up 7 bases and V 7 bases, and 9 bases lay outside the gene matches. The CDR3, as DNA: TGTGCCAGCAAAACAGGGGCGGGTCTTGAAAAACTGTTTTTT. The encoded protein is CASKTGAGLEKLFF.

This clonotype was observed a few times. The chain is built from TRBV6-1 and TRBJ1-1, with a weak D call TRBD1 (6 bases). Trimming took 7 bases from V and 5 from J, leaving 20 bases between them. This CDR3 is built from 15 residues. CDR1 is MNHNS and CDR2 is SASEGT in the germline V gene. CDR3 DNA sequence: TGTGCCAGCAACCCACAGACAGGACGCGGTACTGAAGCTTTCTTT. Translated, it gives CASNPQTGRGTEAFF.

The chain combines TRBV12-3 or TRBV12-4 with TRBJ2-3; perhaps TRBD1 as D (5 bases). The CDR3 has 14 amino acids. Trimming left V 6 bases short and J 5 bases short, with 15 bases between. DNA for the CDR3: TGTGCCAGCAGGTCTCTAGGGGTTGGAGATACGCAGTATTTT. Its protein is CASRSLGVGDTQYF.

The V call is TRBV12-3 or TRBV12-4, the J call TRBJ2-1, with 7 bases matching TRBD2. The V and J ends lost 4 bases and 4 bases, in that order; junction bases with no gene match: 7. CDR3 length: 15 residues. The CDR3 DNA follows: TGTGCCAGCAGTTGGGTAGGCGGGGGTTACAATGAGCAGTTCTTC. It codes for CASSWVGGGYNEQFF.

This clonotype turned up a few times. The chain couples TRBV5-1 to TRBJ2-3; TRBD1 might be the D (6 bases). In germline, CDR1 is SGHRS, CDR2 YFSETQ. Trimming shortened V by 2 bases and J by 0 bases, and 13 bases separated the two germline ends. This CDR3 spans 16 amino acids. The CDR3 DNA reads as TGCGCCAGCAGCTTTGGGGGCGGCACTAGCACAGATACGCAGTATTTT. Its translation: CASSFGGGTSTDTQYF.

The genes are TRBV19 and TRBJ2-5; 7 positions match TRBD1. The germline V gene encodes CDR1 LNHDA and CDR2 SQIVND (reference sequence). This CDR3 region has 15 residues. The J segment lost 3 bases and the V segment lost 6 bases, leaving 10 bases of the junction unmatched. The CDR3 reads CASSNRGSHEETQYF. For the CDR3, the DNA is TGTGCCAGTAGCAACAGGGGAAGCCACGAAGAGACCCAGTACTTC. Together with reference TRBV19 and TRBJ2-5, the CDR3 gives the full variable domain: DGGITQSPKYLFRKEGQNVTLSCEQNLNHDAMYWYRQDPGQGLRLIYYSQIVNDFQKGDIAEGYSVSREKKESFPLTVTSAQKNPTAFYLCASSNRGSHEETQYFGPGTRLLVL.

CDR3 region: CASSSGTVEAFF. The CDR3 DNA follows: TGTGCCAGCAGTTCCGGGACAGTTGAAGCTTTCTTT. The chain has TRBV6-6 and TRBJ1-1; TRBD1 matches at 7 bases. CDR3 length equals 12 residues. The V gene end was trimmed by 4 bases and the J gene end by 7 bases; junction bases not matched to a gene: 3. The germline gives CDR1 MNHNY, CDR2 SVGAGI (reference sequence).

The chain joins TRBV7-2 to TRBJ1-2; TRBD1 matches 9 bases. This CDR3 region has 16 residues. Germline V CDR1 and CDR2: SGHTA, FQGNSA. J was trimmed by 9 bases and V by 0 bases; bases with no gene match: 11. CDR3 DNA sequence: TGTGCCAGCAGCTTAGCCTCCGGGACAGGGAAAGGGAGCTACACCTTC. It specifies CASSLASGTGKGSYTF.

In its sample, this clonotype was seen a few times. The rearrangement links TRBV29-1 to TRBJ1-2, with D possibly being TRBD1 (6 bases). The V end lost 4 bases, the J end lost 6 bases, and 9 bases lay between the germline ends. This CDR3 is built from 11 residues. Looked up from germline, CDR1 is SQVTM and CDR2 is ANQGSEA. CDR3 amino acids: CSVAGADGYTF. The CDR3 region has the DNA TGCAGCGTTGCAGGGGCGGATGGCTACACCTTC.

The gene calls are TRBV6-1 and TRBJ1-5; D remains unclear. This CDR3 has 13 amino acids. Germline loops: CDR1 MNHNS, CDR2 SASEGT. V lost 3 bases, J lost 4 bases, and 7 bases lay in between. The CDR3 here is CASSEEGNQPQHF. DNA of the CDR3: TGTGCCAGCAGTGAGGAAGGAAATCAGCCCCAGCATTTT.

This chain joins TRBV5-1 and TRBJ2-5; 9 bases map to TRBD2. This CDR3 is built from 17 residues. The germline gives CDR1 SGHRS, CDR2 YFSETQ. Trimming cost V 0 bases and J 3 bases; bases outside gene matches: 9. CDR3 in amino acids: CASSLEVAGEWEETQYF. The DNA of the CDR3 is TGCGCCAGCAGCTTGGAGGTAGCGGGGGAGTGGGAAGAGACCCAGTACTTC. Variable domain in full (rest from reference TRBV5-1 and TRBJ2-5): KAGVTQTPRYLIKTRGQQVTLSCSPISGHRSVSWYQQTPGQGLQFLFEYFSETQRNKGNFPGRFSGRQFSNSRSEMNVSTLELGDSALYLCASSLEVAGEWEETQYFGPGTRLLVL.

This clonotype was picked up a small number of times. The CDR3 DNA is TGCAGTGCTAGAGTCCGGGGACTAGCGGGAGGAGTGCACTACAATGAGCAGTTCTTC. Its translation: CSARVRGLAGGVHYNEQFF. The chain links TRBV20-1 to TRBJ2-1, with TRBD2 matching over 15 bases. The V gene's germline CDR1 is DFQATT and CDR2 SNEGSKA (reference sequence). This CDR3 is 19 amino acids long. V lost 1 base, J lost 3 bases, and 10 bases stayed unmatched.

This chain links TRBV12-3 or TRBV12-4 with TRBJ2-7; 7 bases fit TRBD1. The junction had 6 bases not matched to a gene; V was cut back by 5 bases and J by 2 bases. The CDR3 sequence is 14 residues long. The CDR3 DNA is TGTGCCAGCAGTCCCGGGACAGCCGCCTACGAGCAGTACTTC. Amino acids: CASSPGTAAYEQYF.

The rearrangement joins TRBV5-1 to TRBJ2-2, with D hard to call. Germline V gives CDR1 SGHRS, CDR2 YFSETQ. This CDR3 is built from 16 residues. Trimming cost V 2 bases and J 2 bases, with 13 bases left between them. The CDR3 region has the DNA TGCGCCAGCAGCTTCCTTTCGAGATCAAACACCGGGGAGCTGTTTTTT. Protein: CASSFLSRSNTGELFF. The whole variable domain, filled in from reference TRBV5-1 and TRBJ2-2, reads KAGVTQTPRYLIKTRGQQVTLSCSPISGHRSVSWYQQTPGQGLQFLFEYFSETQRNKGNFPGRFSGRQFSNSRSEMNVSTLELGDSALYLCASSFLSRSNTGELFFGEGSRLTVL.

V gene TRBV12-3 or TRBV12-4 combines with J gene TRBJ2-1, with TRBD2 matching over 9 bases. The junction had 10 bases not matched to a gene; V was cut back by 6 bases and J by 7 bases. This CDR3 contains 15 residues. CDR3 loop: CASRPSGAAMNEQFF. For the CDR3, the DNA is TGTGCCAGCAGACCTAGCGGGGCCGCTATGAATGAGCAGTTCTTC.

The rearrangement uses TRBV24-1 and TRBJ2-5; TRBD1 matches 12 bases. The V gene end was trimmed by 3 bases and the J gene end by 5 bases; junction bases not matched to a gene: 9. This CDR3 contains 17 residues. Germline lookup yields CDR1 KGHDR and CDR2 SFDVKD. For the CDR3, the DNA is TGTGCCACCAGTGATCCCCCGGGACAGGGGGCTTTGGAGACCCAGTACTTC. This translates into CATSDPPGQGALETQYF.

This clonotype appeared a few times. This rearrangement joins TRBV10-1 to TRBJ2-2; 13 positions match TRBD2. Germline trimming cut 5 bases from V and 5 bases from J; bases unmatched to any gene: 8. The CDR3 covers 17 residues. Per the germline V gene, CDR1 is WNHNN and CDR2 is SYGVQD (reference sequence). As DNA, the CDR3 is TGCGCCAGCAGTTCTAGAGGACTAGCGGGAGTGACCGGGGAGCTGTTTTTT. As protein: CASSSRGLAGVTGELFF.

This chain links TRBV12-3 or TRBV12-4 with TRBJ2-5, with D maybe TRBD2 (5 bases). CDR3 length equals 12 residues. V dropped 10 bases and J dropped 5 bases, with 14 bases sitting between them. The CDR3, as DNA: TGTGCCAACAGCTCTAGCCGGGAGACCCAGTACTTC. It specifies CANSSSRETQYF.

The gene calls are TRBV7-9 and TRBJ2-4; D ambiguous. Germline assignment: CDR1 SEHNR and CDR2 FQNEAQ (reference sequence). Trimming took off 1 base at V and 8 bases at J, with 6 bases between the two ends. There are 12 residues in the CDR3. This CDR3 reads CASSLDSDIQYF. CDR3 sequence (DNA): TGTGCCAGCAGCTTAGACTCGGACATTCAGTACTTC.